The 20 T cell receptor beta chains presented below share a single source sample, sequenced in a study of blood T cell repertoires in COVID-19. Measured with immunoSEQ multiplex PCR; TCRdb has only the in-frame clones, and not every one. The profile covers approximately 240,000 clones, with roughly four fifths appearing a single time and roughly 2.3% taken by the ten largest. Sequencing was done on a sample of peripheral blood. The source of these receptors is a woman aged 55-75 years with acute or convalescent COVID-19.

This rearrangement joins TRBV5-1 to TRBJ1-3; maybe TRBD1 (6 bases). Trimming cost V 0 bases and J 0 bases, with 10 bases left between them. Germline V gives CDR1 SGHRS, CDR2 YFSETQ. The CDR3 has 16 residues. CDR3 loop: CASSLAGVFSGNTIYF. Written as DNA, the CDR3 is TGCGCCAGCAGCTTGGCAGGGGTCTTCTCTGGAAACACCATATATTTT.

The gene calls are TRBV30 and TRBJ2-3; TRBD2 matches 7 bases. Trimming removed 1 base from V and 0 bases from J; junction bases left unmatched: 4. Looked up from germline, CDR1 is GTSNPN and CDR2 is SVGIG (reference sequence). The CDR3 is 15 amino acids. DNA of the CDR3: TGTGCCTGGAGTGAGAGCGGGGCTAGCACAGATACGCAGTATTTT. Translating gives CAWSESGASTDTQYF. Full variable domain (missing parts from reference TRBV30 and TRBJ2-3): SQTIHQWPATLVQPVGSPLSLECTVEGTSNPNLYWYRQAAGRGLQLLFYSVGIGQISSEVPQNLSASRPQDRQFILSSKKLLLSDSGFYLCAWSESGASTDTQYFGPGTRLTVL.

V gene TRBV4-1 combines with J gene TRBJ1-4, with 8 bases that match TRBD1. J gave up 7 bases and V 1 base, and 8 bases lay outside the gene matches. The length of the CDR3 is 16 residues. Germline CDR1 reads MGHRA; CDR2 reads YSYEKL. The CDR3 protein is CASSQGTTGVREKLFF. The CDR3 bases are TGCGCCAGCAGCCAAGGGACGACAGGGGTACGTGAAAAACTGTTTTTT.

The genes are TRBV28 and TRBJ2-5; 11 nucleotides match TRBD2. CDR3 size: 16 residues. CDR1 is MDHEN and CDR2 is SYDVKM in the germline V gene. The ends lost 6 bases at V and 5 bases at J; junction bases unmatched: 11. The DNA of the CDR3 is TGTGCCAGCAGCCTTATAGCGGGGGGGCCTGTGGAGACCCAGTACTTC. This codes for CASSLIAGGPVETQYF.

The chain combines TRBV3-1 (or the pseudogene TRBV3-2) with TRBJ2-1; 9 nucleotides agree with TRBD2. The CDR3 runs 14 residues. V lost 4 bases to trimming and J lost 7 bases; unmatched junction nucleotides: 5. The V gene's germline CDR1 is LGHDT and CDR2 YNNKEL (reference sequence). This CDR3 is CASSLGTSKNEQFF. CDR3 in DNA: TGTGCCAGCAGCCTGGGGACTAGCAAAAATGAGCAGTTCTTC.

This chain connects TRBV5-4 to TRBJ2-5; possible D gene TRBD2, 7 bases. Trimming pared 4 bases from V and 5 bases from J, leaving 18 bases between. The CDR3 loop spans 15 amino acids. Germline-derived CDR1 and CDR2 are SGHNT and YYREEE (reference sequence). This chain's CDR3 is CASSPSAGGRETQYF. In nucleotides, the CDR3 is TGTGCCAGCAGCCCATCCGCCGGGGGGCGGGAGACCCAGTACTTC.

The CDR3 reads CASSPLDRVYGYTF. In DNA form, the CDR3 reads TGTGCCAGCAGCCCCCTGGACAGGGTCTATGGCTACACCTTC. The chain couples TRBV3-1 (or the pseudogene TRBV3-2) to TRBJ1-2, with 8 bases matching TRBD1. This CDR3 contains 14 residues. Germline trimming cut 4 bases from V and 4 bases from J; bases unmatched to any gene: 5. Per the germline V gene, CDR1 is LGHDT and CDR2 is YNNKEL (reference sequence).

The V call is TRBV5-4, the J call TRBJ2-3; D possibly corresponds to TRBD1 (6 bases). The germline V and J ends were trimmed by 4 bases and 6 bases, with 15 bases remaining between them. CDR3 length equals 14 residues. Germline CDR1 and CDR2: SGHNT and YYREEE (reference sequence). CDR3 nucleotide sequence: TGTGCCAGCAGCGAGAACAGGGCAAGGGATACGCAGTATTTT. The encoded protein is CASSENRARDTQYF.

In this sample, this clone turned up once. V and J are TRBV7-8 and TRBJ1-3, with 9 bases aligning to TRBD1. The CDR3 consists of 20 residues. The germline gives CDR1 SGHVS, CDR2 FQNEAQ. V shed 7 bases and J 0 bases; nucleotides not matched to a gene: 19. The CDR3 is CASTLHGDRVFRSSGNTIYF. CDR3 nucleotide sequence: TGTGCCAGCACCCTTCATGGGGACAGGGTATTCCGCTCCTCTGGAAACACCATATATTTT.

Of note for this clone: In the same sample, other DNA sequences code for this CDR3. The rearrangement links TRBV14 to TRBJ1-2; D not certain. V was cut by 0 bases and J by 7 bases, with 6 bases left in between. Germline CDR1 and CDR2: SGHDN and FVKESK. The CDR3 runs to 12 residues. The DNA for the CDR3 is TGTGCCAGCAGCCAAGACCGGGGTGGCTACACCTTC. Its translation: CASSQDRGGYTF.

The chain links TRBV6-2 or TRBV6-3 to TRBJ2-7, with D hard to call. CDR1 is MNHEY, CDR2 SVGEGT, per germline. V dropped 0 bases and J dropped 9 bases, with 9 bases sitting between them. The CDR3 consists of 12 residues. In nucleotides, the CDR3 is TGTGCCAGCAGTTACTCGATGCAGGCGCAGTACTTC. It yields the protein CASSYSMQAQYF.

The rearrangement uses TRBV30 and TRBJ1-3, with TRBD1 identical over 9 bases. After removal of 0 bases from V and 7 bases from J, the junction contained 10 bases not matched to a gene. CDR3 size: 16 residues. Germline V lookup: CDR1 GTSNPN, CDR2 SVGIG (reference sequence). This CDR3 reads CAWSVSGTGHRNTIYF. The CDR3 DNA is TGTGCCTGGAGTGTAAGTGGGACAGGGCATCGGAACACCATATATTTT. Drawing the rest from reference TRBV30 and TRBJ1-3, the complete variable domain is SQTIHQWPATLVQPVGSPLSLECTVEGTSNPNLYWYRQAAGRGLQLLFYSVGIGQISSEVPQNLSASRPQDRQFILSSKKLLLSDSGFYLCAWSVSGTGHRNTIYFGEGSWLTVV.

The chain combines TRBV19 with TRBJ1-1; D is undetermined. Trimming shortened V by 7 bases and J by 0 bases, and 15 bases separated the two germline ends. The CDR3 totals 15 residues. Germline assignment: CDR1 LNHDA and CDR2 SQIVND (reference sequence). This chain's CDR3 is CASTTTDIMNTEAFF. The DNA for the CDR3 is TGTGCCAGTACTACCACAGACATCATGAACACTGAAGCTTTCTTT.

The CDR3 region has the DNA TGTGCCAGCAGCCGCGACAGCTCTTTATCCTTGCGAGGCTACACCTTC. It is translated as CASSRDSSLSLRGYTF. This chain joins TRBV7-2 and TRBJ1-2, with D perhaps TRBD1 (5 bases). Per the germline V gene, CDR1 is SGHTA and CDR2 is FQGNSA. Trimming cost V 5 bases and J 8 bases, with 24 bases left between them. CDR3 size: 16 residues.

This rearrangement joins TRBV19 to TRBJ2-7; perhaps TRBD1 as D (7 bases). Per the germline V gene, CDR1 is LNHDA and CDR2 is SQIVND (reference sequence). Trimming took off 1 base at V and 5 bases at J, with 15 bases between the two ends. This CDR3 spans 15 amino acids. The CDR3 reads CASSIAPGGSDEQYF. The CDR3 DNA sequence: TGTGCCAGTAGTATAGCGCCAGGGGGGTCCGACGAGCAGTACTTC.

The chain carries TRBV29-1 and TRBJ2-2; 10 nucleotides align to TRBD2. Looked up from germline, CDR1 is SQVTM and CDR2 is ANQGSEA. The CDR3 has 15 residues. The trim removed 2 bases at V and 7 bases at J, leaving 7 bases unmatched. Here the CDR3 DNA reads TGCAGCGTTGAAACGGGGCTAGCGGGGGACGGGGAGCTGTTTTTT. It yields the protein CSVETGLAGDGELFF.

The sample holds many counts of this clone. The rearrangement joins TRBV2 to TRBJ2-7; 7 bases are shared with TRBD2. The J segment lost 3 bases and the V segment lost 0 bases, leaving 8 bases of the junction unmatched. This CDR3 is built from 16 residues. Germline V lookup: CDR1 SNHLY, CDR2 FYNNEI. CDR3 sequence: CASSEARLAVFYEQYF. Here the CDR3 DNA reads TGTGCCAGCAGTGAAGCTAGGCTAGCGGTCTTCTACGAGCAGTACTTC. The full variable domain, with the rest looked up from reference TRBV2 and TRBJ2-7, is EPEVTQTPSHQVTQMGQEVILRCVPISNHLYFYWYRQILGQKVEFLVSFYNNEISEKSEIFDDQFSVERPDGSNFTLKIRSTKLEDSAMYFCASSEARLAVFYEQYFGPGTRLTVT.

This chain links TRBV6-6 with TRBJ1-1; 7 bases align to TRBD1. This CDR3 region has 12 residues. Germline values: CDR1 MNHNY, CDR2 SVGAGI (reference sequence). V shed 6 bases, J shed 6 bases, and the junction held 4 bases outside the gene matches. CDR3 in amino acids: CASRRTGAEAFF. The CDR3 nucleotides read TGTGCCAGCAGGAGGACAGGCGCTGAAGCTTTCTTT.

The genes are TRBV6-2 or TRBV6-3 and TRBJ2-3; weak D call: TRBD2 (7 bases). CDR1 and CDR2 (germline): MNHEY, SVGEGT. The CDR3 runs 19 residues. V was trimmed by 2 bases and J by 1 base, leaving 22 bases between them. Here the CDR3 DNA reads TGTGCCAGCAGTTACACTTGGGGGGGGGCAAGCCAACGCACAGATACGCAGTATTTT. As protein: CASSYTWGGASQRTDTQYF.

The CDR3 coding sequence is TGTGCCAGCAGCCCACAGACAGGGGGCGGGGTGAGGGAGCTGTTTTTT. Encoded protein: CASSPQTGGGVRELFF. The V gene is TRBV5-4, the J gene TRBJ2-2; 10 bases match TRBD1. CDR3 length: 16 amino acids. J gave up 9 bases and V 4 bases, and 12 bases lay outside the gene matches. Germline CDR1 is SGHNT and CDR2 is YYREEE (reference sequence).